The sequence of this TCR beta chain was determined in a study of T cells after yellow fever vaccination (dated by TCRdb to between 2018 and 2021). Context from the whole study: The SMART-Seq v4 Ultra Low Input RNA kit was used to prepare libraries from fractions with low cell numbers. Two healthy male donors, one aged 18 to 29 and one aged 30 to 40 years, were included in the cohort. To track T-cell clones before and after primary and booster YFV17D yellow fever vaccination, bulk TCR alpha and beta repertoires were sequenced longitudinally. Blood was collected at multiple timepoints before and after primary and secondary immunization, and bulk PBMC replicates and cell subsets were isolated.

Unmatched junction bases come to 4, with V trimmed by 3 bases and J by 7 bases. CDR1 and CDR2 were assigned from the germline V gene (reference sequence) as LNHNV and YYDKDF. Measured from the cysteine to the phenylalanine, the CDR3 is 14 residues long. The CDR3 DNA has 42 bases and is translated from base 1. This clonotype has a handful of counts. Its antigen remains undetermined. Base qualities were left out, and no much larger clone turns up one base away. Instrument on record: Illumina NovaSeq 6000. TCR cDNA was synthesized by 5'RACE template switching, through which a universal primer site and unique molecular identifiers were introduced. cDNA synthesis was primed from both the TCR alpha and TCR beta constant segments. Library amplification involved two PCR steps, and the second step added sample barcodes and sequencing adapters. Sequencing of libraries was done on Illumina HiSeq 2500 (2x100 bp) or NovaSeq (2x150 bp). In the source study's methods: MIGEC was used to demultiplex reads and collapse the reads into UMI consensus sequences, and MiXCR was used for V(D)J alignment. Clonotypes responding to the vaccine were identified with edgeR on replicate PBMC samples, with the criteria of FDR below 0.01 and a log2 fold change above 5 up to day 15. Each bulk clonotype was labeled CD4 or CD8 based on which sequenced repertoire, CD4 or CD8, contained the clonotype at higher abundance. TCRdb reanalyzed the raw reads on its own, using fastp at Q25 for trimming and MiXCR for clone calling, and kept in-frame beta chains. Rows with one shared CDR3 protein collapse into an entry with the most common genes and DNA. What appears here as the V and J calls and clone size reflects TCRdb's work, not the paper's. In all, the sample holds some 120,000 distinct CDR3 sequences, and approximately 14% of those were seen once. Roughly 41% of the sample lies in the top ten.

The intended sense of this specimen's treatment or condition label: live attenuated yellow fever vaccine strain. PBMCs were isolated from peripheral blood using a standard Ficoll-Paque protocol. Dynabeads CD4 and CD8 positive selection kits were used to isolate CD4 and CD8 T-cell fractions. RNA was extracted with TriZol from bulk PBMCs, CD4 and CD8 fractions, and dextramer-positive and dextramer-negative fractions. The paper as a whole reports these results and caveats: A small share of clonotypes occurred in both CD4 and CD8 compartments, likely arising from convergent recombination. The secondary T-cell response was found to be weaker but faster than the primary response, with a peak reached on day 5 rather than on day 15. After the booster, most clones that had expanded after primary vaccination were detected again (around 96% of CD4 and about 88% of CD8), suggesting broad maintenance of memory. Because abundant contaminating clonotypes from the bulk population could be contained in FACS-sorted repertoires, computational filtering was required. Because only a couple of donors were included in the study, the extent to which the findings can be generalized is limited.

Recombination joined TRBV15 with TRBJ2-2; 8 of the junction bases match TRBD1. The sequence was obtained from a man younger than 30 who received the YFV17D yellow fever vaccine. Sample: CD8+ T cells sorted from PBMCs, taken 5 days after the yellow fever booster vaccination. The CDR3 amino acid sequence is: CATSSDRGGGELFF. The nucleotide sequence is TGTGCCACCAGCAGTGACAGGGGAGGCGGGGAGCTGTTTTTT.